These 10 T cell receptor delta chains originate from one sample sequenced in a study of γδ T cells in repeated Plasmodium falciparum infection. Vgamma9/Vdelta2+ and Vdelta2-negative gammadelta T cells were flow-sorted from PBMC for bulk sequencing. TCRdb ran CATT on the multiplex PCR reads. The data show 45,000 to 60,000 delta-chain clones, around 2% seen once. Sequencing used gamma-delta T cells from blood. These receptors were taken from a pool of human donors (malaria-infected and uninfected, not separated).

By share, this clone ranks as medium-sized (0.01 to 0.1%). The sample carries other DNA sequences with the same CDR3. The genes are TRDV1 and TRDJ1; 10 bases fit TRDD3. From germline, CDR1 is TSWWSYY and CDR2 QGS. The length of the CDR3 is 22 residues. The J segment lost 4 bases and the V segment lost 4 bases, leaving 27 bases of the junction unmatched. In nucleotides, the CDR3 is TGTGCTCTTGGGGGCCCGCCATCTGTACTGGGGGATGTTGCCGGGGTGATCGATAAACTCATCTTT. This gives the protein CALGGPPSVLGDVAGVIDKLIF.

The table lists this clone with many counts. TCRdb lists the protein of a much larger clone for this DNA, which differs at residue 11, so this is likely a read error; the protein given here is translated from the DNA itself. The chain carries TRDV3 and TRDJ1, with 8 positions matching TRDD3. With V trimmed by 2 bases and J by 0 bases, 26 bases remained unmatched. Germline CDR1 reads TVYSNPD; CDR2 reads GDNSRS (reference sequence). The CDR3 is 21 amino acids. CDR3 sequence: CAFSVLFYWGVRESYTDKLIF. Here the CDR3 DNA reads TGTGCCTTTTCCGTCCTCTTTTACTGGGGGGTACGCGAGTCTTACACCGATAAACTCATCTTT.

Concerning this clone itself: It is likely a read error: a sequence one base away is far more abundant. Additional DNA sequences in this sample encode the identical CDR3. Called V gene: TRDV3; the J gene was not called; the table names TRDD3, a call not compared with the DNA. Germline V CDR1 and CDR2: TVYSNPD, GDNSRS (reference sequence). There are 23 residues in the CDR3. The chain's CDR3 is CASLSTGGQTAKVGVRYTDKLIF. The DNA for the CDR3 is TGTGCCTCCCTCAGTACTGGGGGACAGACGGCGAAAGTGGGGGTGAGATACACCGATAAACTTATCTTT.

This clone has at least ten counts. The protein TCRdb lists belongs to a much larger clone and differs from this DNA's translation at residue 17, which points to a read error; the protein shown is made from the DNA. The V gene is TRDV2, but the J gene lacks a call; whether TRDD3, the table's D call, matches the DNA was not checked. The CDR3 is 19 amino acids. Germline CDR1 reads GEAIGNYY; CDR2 reads EKD. The DNA of the CDR3 is TGTGCCTGTGACACATTGCGTGGGGGACACCCTTTCGAGCCCGATAAACCCATCTTT. Translated: CACDTLRGGHPFEPDKPIF.

Turning to this clone: This DNA's translation and the protein TCRdb lists, from a much larger clone, do not match at residue 14, likely due to a read error; the protein shown is translated from the DNA. The CDR3 sequence is CALGHIQPYWGIQDMTDKLIF. The CDR3 nucleotides read TGTGCTCTTGGGCATATCCAGCCCTACTGGGGGATACAGGATATGACCGATAAACTCATCTTT. This chain connects TRDV1 to TRDJ1, with 12 nucleotides matching TRDD3. Because TCRdb records no J gene, it was assigned here through a match of the DNA to germline. Germline CDR1 is TSWWSYY and CDR2 is QGS. CDR3 length: 21 amino acids. Trimming took 5 bases from V and 2 from J; bases not matched to a gene: 21.

On this clone itself: The protein given by TCRdb reflects a much larger clone and differs at residue 9 from this DNA's translation, likely from a read error; the protein shown is the DNA's translation. This chain's CDR3 is CACDTVDKDTHTDKLIF. The CDR3 DNA reads TGTGCCTGTGACACCGTCGATAAAGATACACACACCGATAAACTCATCTTT. V and J are TRDV2 and TRDJ1; maybe TRDD3 (5 bases). No J gene was available from TCRdb, and it was assigned here by a germline match of the DNA. CDR1 and CDR2 (germline): GEAIGNYY, EKD. Trimming stripped 0 bases from V and 0 bases from J, with 16 bases between. This CDR3 is 17 amino acids long.

A note on this clone: It is likely a read error: a sequence one base away is far more abundant. This CDR3 is also generated by other DNA sequences in the sample. V gene assignment gives TRDV1, but the J gene was left uncalled. The CDR3 sequence is 14 residues long. Germline CDR1 reads TSWWSYY; CDR2 reads QGS. CDR3 nucleotide sequence: TGTGCTCTTGGGGTCCCAAATGTGCCGGATAAACTCATTTTT. Protein product: CALGVPNVPDKLIF.

At least ten counts were recorded for this clone. The protein held in TCRdb is that of a much larger clone and does not match this DNA's translation at residue 4, likely because of a read error; the protein shown is translated from the DNA. The V and J genes are TRDV2 and TRDJ1, with 9 bases matching TRDD3. Germline loops: CDR1 GEAIGNYY, CDR2 EKD. CDR3 length: 18 residues. CDR3 sequence: CACGTVGVLGDGTDKLIF. The CDR3, as DNA: TGTGCCTGTGGCACCGTGGGAGTGCTGGGGGATGGGACCGATAAACTCATCTTT.

This clone has only a few counts. The TCRdb record carries a much larger clone's protein, which differs from this DNA's translation at residue 12; a read error is the likely cause, and the protein listed here is the DNA translation. This chain connects TRDV1 to TRDJ1, with 10 bases matching TRDD3. Since TCRdb gives no J gene, matching the DNA to germline was used here to assign it. Germline assignment: CDR1 TSWWSYY and CDR2 QGS. V was clipped by 0 bases and J by 0 bases; unmatched bases: 34. The CDR3 runs to 27 residues. Written as DNA, the CDR3 is TGTGCTCTTGGGGAACTTCGGTACTGGGTCCCGTCCAAATACTGGGGGATCCTGGGGGCGTACACCGATAAACTCATCTTT. Its protein is CALGELRYWVPSKYWGILGAYTDKLIF.

This clone was detected many times. TCRdb lists the protein of a much larger clone for this DNA, which differs at residue 9, so this is likely a read error; the protein given here is translated from the DNA itself. The chain couples TRDV1 to TRDJ1; 8 positions match TRDD2. The J gene is absent in TCRdb and was assigned here via DNA matching to germline. This CDR3 spans 14 amino acids. The trim removed 5 bases at V and 7 bases at J, leaving 9 bases unmatched. Germline assignment: CDR1 TSWWSYY and CDR2 QGS. CDR3 in DNA: TGTGCTCTTGGGATTCTTCCTACAGGGGGTAAACTCATCTTT. Protein product: CALGILPTGGKLIF.